Each of the 23 T cell receptor beta chains below was sequenced from the same sample in a study of control samples from healthy donors and cancer patients. Sequencing was performed with immunoSEQ multiplex PCR; in TCRdb, only in-frame clones are kept and a portion is missing. The sample consists of around 180,000 clones, just over 85% of them appearing once. The specimen sequenced was blood. Receptors were obtained from a woman aged 30 to 39 in good health.

The chain links TRBV19 to TRBJ2-1; 12 nucleotides line up with TRBD2. The CDR3 runs to 18 residues. Per germline, CDR1 LNHDA and CDR2 SQIVND (reference sequence). The V and J ends lost 5 bases and 0 bases, in that order; junction bases with no gene match: 8. CDR3 DNA sequence: TGTGCCAGTAGTGATCGACTAGCGGGAGAGATCTCCTACAATGAGCAGTTCTTC. It yields the protein CASSDRLAGEISYNEQFF.

The V gene is TRBV20-1, the J gene TRBJ1-2; D is uncertain. Germline V gene data show CDR1 as DFQATT and CDR2 as SNEGSKA (reference sequence). This CDR3 region has 10 residues. V dropped 5 bases and J dropped 7 bases, with 8 bases sitting between them. In nucleotides, the CDR3 is TGCAGTGCTTGGATCGGTGGCTACACCTTC. This codes for CSAWIGGYTF.

The chain is built from TRBV6-2 or TRBV6-3 and TRBJ1-5; D gene unclear. The germline gives CDR1 MNHEY, CDR2 SVGEGT. Trimming shortened V by 2 bases and J by 3 bases, and 8 bases separated the two germline ends. This CDR3 has 14 residues. The CDR3 reads CASSYGYSNQPQHF. The CDR3 nucleotides are TGTGCCAGCAGTTACGGGTATTCCAATCAGCCCCAGCATTTT.

The V call is TRBV4-1, the J call TRBJ2-2, with 8 nucleotides matching TRBD2. Germline loops: CDR1 MGHRA, CDR2 YSYEKL. The CDR3 has 16 amino acids. V lost 7 bases, J lost 5 bases, and 12 bases stayed unmatched. The CDR3 protein is CASTDIGAGGTGELFF. The CDR3 coding sequence is TGCGCCAGCACCGATATCGGGGCGGGAGGTACCGGGGAGCTGTTTTTT.

The chain uses TRBV10-3 and TRBJ2-2, with a weak D call TRBD1 (6 bases). CDR1 and CDR2 from the germline V gene are ENHRY and SYGVKD. The CDR3 sequence is 12 residues long. Trimming removed 7 bases from V and 4 bases from J, with 7 bases in between. CDR3 coding DNA: TGTGCCATCAAGGACAGCACCGGGGAGCTGTTTTTT. It codes for CAIKDSTGELFF.

The chain has TRBV20-1 and TRBJ2-3; TRBD2 matches at 9 bases. This CDR3 region has 16 residues. In germline, CDR1 is DFQATT, CDR2 SNEGSKA (reference sequence). The V gene end was trimmed by 3 bases and the J gene end by 0 bases; junction bases not matched to a gene: 7. CDR3 residues: CSASRRLADSTDTQYF. CDR3 bases: TGCAGTGCTAGTCGCAGACTAGCGGATAGCACAGATACGCAGTATTTT.

This CDR3 reads CASSISHLKETQYF. The DNA for the CDR3 is TGTGCCAGTAGTATTAGTCACCTCAAAGAGACCCAGTACTTC. The chain combines TRBV19 with TRBJ2-5, with D uncertain. Trimming removed 3 bases from V and 3 bases from J, with 11 bases in between. The germline gives CDR1 LNHDA, CDR2 SQIVND (reference sequence). The CDR3 spans 14 residues.

In this sample, this clone turned up once. The rearrangement links TRBV6-5 to TRBJ2-7; TRBD1 matches 9 bases. Germline trimming cut 4 bases from V and 1 base from J; bases unmatched to any gene: 5. The germline CDR1 and CDR2 sequences are MNHEY and SVGAGI. The CDR3 has 15 amino acids. In DNA, the CDR3 is TGTGCCAGCAGTTCCCCGGGACAGGGATCCTACGAGCAGTACTTC. As protein: CASSSPGQGSYEQYF.

This rearrangement joins TRBV7-2 to TRBJ2-7, with 8 bases fitting TRBD1. This CDR3 region has 14 residues. V shed 3 bases, J shed 7 bases, and the junction held 8 bases outside the gene matches. Per germline, CDR1 SGHTA and CDR2 FQGNSA. The CDR3 loop reads CASSFAGGAWEQYF. The CDR3, as DNA: TGTGCCAGCAGCTTTGCAGGGGGCGCTTGGGAGCAGTACTTC.

This chain links TRBV11-2 with TRBJ2-7; D is unclear. The germline CDR1 and CDR2 sequences are SGHAT and FQNNGV. There are 14 residues in the CDR3. V lost 5 bases and J 1 base, leaving 12 bases between the germline ends. This CDR3 is CASSLHRRSYEQYF. The CDR3 DNA sequence: TGTGCCAGCAGCCTTCATCGACGGTCCTACGAGCAGTACTTC.

This clone was picked up one time. The V and J genes are TRBV2 and TRBJ1-2; D unresolved. V lost 6 bases to trimming and J lost 2 bases, with 10 bases between them. The CDR3 extends over 13 amino acids. CDR1 and CDR2 from the germline V gene are SNHLY and FYNNEI. CDR3 residues: CASSRRQNYGYTF. The CDR3 DNA reads as TGTGCCAGCAGCCGACGACAAAACTATGGCTACACCTTC.

The chain employs TRBV4-1 and TRBJ2-7, with unresolved D. The germline V gene encodes CDR1 MGHRA and CDR2 YSYEKL. V lost 1 base, J lost 4 bases, and 8 bases lay in between. CDR3 length: 13 residues. As DNA, the CDR3 is TGCGCCAGCAGCCAAGTCGGTGGTTACGAGCAGTACTTC. Protein: CASSQVGGYEQYF.

The rearrangement joins TRBV19 to TRBJ2-3; 7 bases are a match to TRBD1. Trimming took 4 bases from V and 2 from J; bases not matched to a gene: 6. This CDR3 has 15 amino acids. From germline, CDR1 is LNHDA and CDR2 SQIVND (reference sequence). CDR3 coding DNA: TGTGCCAGTAGTAAACGACAGGGCGACACAGATACGCAGTATTTT. It translates to CASSKRQGDTDTQYF.

This chain connects TRBV19 to TRBJ1-2, with TRBD1 as a possible D gene (5 bases). Per germline, CDR1 LNHDA and CDR2 SQIVND (reference sequence). V dropped 3 bases and J dropped 7 bases, with 12 bases sitting between them. This CDR3 is built from 13 residues. CDR3 residues: CASSMRGELGYTF. The CDR3 coding sequence is TGTGCCAGTAGTATGAGAGGGGAGCTTGGCTACACCTTC. Together with reference TRBV19 and TRBJ1-2, the CDR3 gives the full variable domain: DGGITQSPKYLFRKEGQNVTLSCEQNLNHDAMYWYRQDPGQGLRLIYYSQIVNDFQKGDIAEGYSVSREKKESFPLTVTSAQKNPTAFYLCASSMRGELGYTFGSGTRLTVV.

The rearrangement links TRBV6-5 to TRBJ1-6; tentative D call: TRBD1 (5 bases). Germline assignment: CDR1 MNHEY and CDR2 SVGAGI. V lost 6 bases to trimming and J lost 7 bases, with 10 bases between them. The CDR3 loop spans 13 amino acids. The DNA for the CDR3 is TGTGCCAGCAGGTCACAGGCGAATTCACCCCTCCACTTT. Protein sequence: CASRSQANSPLHF.

V and J are TRBV24-1 and TRBJ1-5; D uncertain. Trimming cost V 4 bases and J 0 bases, with 9 bases left between them. The CDR3 is 15 amino acids. The germline CDR1 and CDR2 sequences are KGHDR and SFDVKD. The CDR3 DNA is TGTGCCACCAGTGAGGGAGGCCTTAGCAATCAGCCCCAGCATTTT. It encodes CATSEGGLSNQPQHF.

The genes are TRBV4-1 and TRBJ2-1; D remains ambiguous. The V end lost 3 bases, the J end lost 6 bases, and 6 bases lay between the germline ends. From germline, CDR1 is MGHRA and CDR2 YSYEKL. This CDR3 is 12 amino acids long. The CDR3: CASSHAGNEQFF. The DNA for the CDR3 is TGCGCCAGCAGCCATGCCGGCAATGAGCAGTTCTTC.

In its sample, this clone was seen a few times. The chain employs TRBV19 and TRBJ1-2, with D possibly TRBD1 on 6 matching bases. Trimming left V 6 bases short and J 7 bases short, with 12 bases between. Germline CDR1 and CDR2: LNHDA and SQIVND (reference sequence). The CDR3 is made up of 12 amino acids. The CDR3 spells CASSPRGGGYTF. Written as DNA, the CDR3 is TGTGCCAGTAGCCCCAGGGGCGGTGGCTACACCTTC.

The CDR3 reads CASSVPGRPNEKLFF. CDR3 nucleotide sequence: TGTGCCAGCAGTGTACCAGGGAGGCCTAATGAAAAACTGTTTTTT. The genes are TRBV25-1 and TRBJ1-4, with D perhaps TRBD1 (5 bases). The CDR3 loop spans 15 amino acids. Germline V gene lookup returns CDR1 MGHDK and CDR2 SYGVNS. V lost 4 bases, J lost 3 bases, and 12 bases lay in between.

Concerning this clone itself: The same CDR3 also results from other DNA sequences found in this sample. The chain recombines TRBV27 with TRBJ1-1; TRBD1 might be the D (6 bases). CDR3 length equals 17 residues. The V and J ends lost 5 bases and 0 bases respectively, with 19 bases between them. Germline V CDR1 and CDR2: MNHEY, SMNVEV (reference sequence). The DNA for the CDR3 is TGTGCCAGCAGTCCGCGGGGCAGGGGAAGGGTGAACACTGAAGCTTTCTTT. This encodes CASSPRGRGRVNTEAFF.

The V call is TRBV5-1, the J call TRBJ2-1; the match to TRBD1 covers 11 bases. The V gene's germline CDR1 is SGHRS and CDR2 YFSETQ. The CDR3 contains 14 residues. J lost 8 bases, V lost 3 bases, and 4 bases had no gene match. CDR3 loop: CASSSRTGGDEQFF. CDR3 nucleotide sequence: TGCGCCAGCAGCTCCCGGACAGGGGGCGATGAGCAGTTCTTC. The variable domain in full, completed from reference TRBV5-1 and TRBJ2-1, reads KAGVTQTPRYLIKTRGQQVTLSCSPISGHRSVSWYQQTPGQGLQFLFEYFSETQRNKGNFPGRFSGRQFSNSRSEMNVSTLELGDSALYLCASSSRTGGDEQFFGPGTRLTVL.

The gene calls are TRBV28 and TRBJ2-7; tentative D call: TRBD2 (6 bases). The CDR3 runs to 15 residues. Trimming took 8 bases from V and 2 from J, leaving 19 bases between them. CDR1 is MDHEN, CDR2 SYDVKM, per germline. The CDR3: CASAAQGGGTYEQYF. CDR3 in DNA: TGTGCCAGCGCCGCCCAGGGAGGAGGGACCTACGAGCAGTACTTC. The variable domain in full, with the rest retrieved from reference TRBV28 and TRBJ2-7, is DVKVTQSSRYLVKRTGEKVFLECVQDMDHENMFWYRQDPGLGLRLIYFSYDVKMKEKGDIPEGYSVSREKKERFSLILESASTNQTSMYLCASAAQGGGTYEQYFGPGTRLTVT.

The chain carries TRBV28 and TRBJ2-1, with 7 bases aligning to TRBD1. This CDR3 has 13 amino acids. The ends lost 6 bases at V and 12 bases at J; junction bases unmatched: 11. Germline V lookup: CDR1 MDHEN, CDR2 SYDVKM. The CDR3 is CASSLDRARVQFF. The CDR3 nucleotides read TGTGCCAGCAGCCTCGACAGGGCGAGGGTGCAGTTCTTC.